Below, one T cell receptor beta chain is given with its context. It has no known antigen specificity. No base-level quality is on record; no much larger clone is a single base apart. Based on the germline V gene, the CDR1 and CDR2 sequences are SGHRS and YFSETQ. The CDR3 runs 12 residues from the cysteine to the phenylalanine. Just CDR3 DNA is preserved here, 36 bases in frame from base 1. V lost 6 bases and J lost 2 bases; the stretch between them is 8 bases long. These data come from a study of T cells after yellow fever vaccination (dated by TCRdb to between 2018 and 2021). Regarding the complete study: The SMART-Seq v4 Ultra Low Input RNA kit was used to prepare libraries from fractions with low cell numbers. To follow T-cell clones before and after both primary and booster YFV17D yellow fever vaccination, bulk TCR alpha and beta repertoires underwent longitudinal sequencing. The cohort comprised two healthy male donors, one aged 18 to 29 and one aged 30 to 40 years. Blood was drawn at multiple timepoints before and after primary and secondary immunization, with bulk PBMC replicates and cell subsets isolated. General conclusions and limits of the study: Computational filtering was needed because FACS-sorted repertoires could contain abundant contaminating clonotypes from the bulk population. A small share of clonotypes occurred in both CD4 and CD8 compartments, likely arising from convergent recombination. Compared with the primary T-cell response, the secondary T-cell response was faster but weaker, reaching its peak on day 5 rather than on day 15. Only a couple of donors were included in the study, so the extent to which the findings can be generalized is limited. After the booster, most of the clones that had expanded following primary vaccination were detected again (approximately 96% of CD4 and more than 85% of CD8), which suggests that memory was broadly maintained.

Per the publication, the treatment or condition label means: live attenuated yellow fever vaccine strain. At each blood-draw timepoint, two biological replicates of bulk PBMCs were obtained. PBMCs were isolated from peripheral blood using a standard Ficoll-Paque protocol. TriZol was used to extract RNA from bulk PBMCs, from CD4 and CD8 fractions, and from dextramer-positive and dextramer-negative fractions. TCR cDNA was made using 5'RACE template switching, a step that added a universal primer site and unique molecular identifiers. cDNA synthesis was primed from both the TCR alpha and TCR beta constant segments. Library amplification involved two PCR steps, and the second step added sample barcodes and sequencing adapters. Sequencing of libraries was performed on Illumina HiSeq 2500 (2x100 bp) or NovaSeq (2x150 bp). Under the source paper's analysis protocol: MIGEC handled demultiplexing of reads and collapsing into UMI consensus sequences, while MiXCR performed V(D)J alignment. Using edgeR on replicate PBMC samples, clonotypes were called vaccine-responding if FDR was below 0.01 and the log2 fold change was above 5 up to day 15. CD4 or CD8 identity was assigned to each bulk clonotype according to whether the clonotype was present at higher abundance in the sequenced CD4 repertoire or the sequenced CD8 repertoire. The public reads were quality trimmed at Q25 with fastp and then assembled into clones with MiXCR by TCRdb, keeping productive beta chains. Identical CDR3 protein sequences are pooled into one entry, listed with their most common genes and DNA. In this record, the V and J calls reflect TCRdb's handling and not the investigators' own analysis. The sample includes approximately 610,000 distinct CDR3 sequences, with roughly a sixth observed a single time. Jointly, the top ten make up 17% of the sample.

Rearrangement joined TRBV5-1 to TRBJ2-5; the D gene identity is not certain. This receptor was taken from a man aged 18 to 29 who received the YFV17D yellow fever vaccine. Here the sequenced sample was PBMCs, taken less than 6 days after the first yellow fever vaccination. CDR3 region: CASNKGQETQYF. The bases read TGCGCCAGCAACAAGGGACAAGAGACCCAGTACTTC.